This T cell receptor beta chain was recovered during a study of T cell responses to AZD1222 COVID-19 vaccine (dated by TCRdb to the early 2020s). Broadly, across the study: TCR sequencing was performed for roughly 250 trial participants, of whom about 200 were given two doses of AZD1222 and some 26 were given two doses of MenACWY control vaccine. Trial participants were enrolled by age into 18-55, 56-69 and 70-plus year subgroups, with around 150, 28 and 57 TCR-sequenced participants respectively. General study outcomes and caveats: Epitopes outside the regions mutated in the B.1.351 and B.1.1.7 variants were reportedly recognized by nearly half of the unique spike-specific TCRs. Conclusions about previously exposed vaccinees are limited because only five to seven AZD1222 recipients were SARS-CoV-2 seropositive at baseline. In the small 56-69-year group, the increase in depth fell short of significance, most likely because of low power. Most participants were white British and females outnumbered males, and the authors suggested that clonal diversity may have been underestimated. Because no day 14 peak-response samples were available, repertoires were characterized only after the peak T cell response. The vaccine-associated CD4 TCRs covered the entire spike protein, and the dominant responses fell in regions 160-218 and 743-854. Spike-specific TCR breadth and depth rose significantly after two AZD1222 doses compared with day 0 and with MenACWY recipients.

This clone was picked up one time. Its recognized antigen is unknown. No much larger clone is present one base from it, and per-base qualities are unavailable. What this sample's time point label stands for: about 28 days (+/-7) after the second vaccine dose. AZD1222 recipients given second doses at about 4 weeks or at about 12 weeks were pooled, since spike-specific TCR depth and breadth were not found to differ between the two schedules. Vaccinee samples were obtained from the UK trials COV001 and COV002, which included a single-blind randomized controlled phase 2/3 trial of AZD1222 (ChAdOx1 nCoV-19) in healthy adults. For TCRbeta chain sequencing, PBMC samples were collected from trial participants at day 0 and at day 28 after the second dose. The CDR3 regions of human TCRbeta chains were analyzed by immunosequencing. On the authors' methods: TCRs in the repertoires were compared against a reference library of SARS-CoV-2-specific TCRs that had been generated with the MIRA antigen-specificity platform. Breadth was defined as the fraction of unique TCRs that were SARS-CoV-2-associated, and depth was defined as the fraction of total T cells that were SARS-CoV-2-associated. Using the MIRA data, each spike-specific TCR was assigned both to the spike region to which the TCR was reactive and to a CD4 or CD8 class. Log10-transformed breadth and depth values were compared by one-way ANOVA with Sidak's multiple comparisons tests. Here the immuneACCESS table is served through TCRdb, limited to in-frame sequences with V and J called. Missing clones are a known gap in these copies; in checked studies unresolved V genes cover under half, and the rest lacks a known reason. V and J calls and clone size come straight from that table; D and trimming were deduced from the DNA. For this sample the table gives 90,000 to 130,000 clones, of which around nine tenths were detected only once. The ten largest clones add up to over 2% of the sample.

CDR1 is given as KGHSH and CDR2 as LQKENI, both from the germline V gene. Measured from the cysteine to the phenylalanine, the CDR3 is 14 residues long. The sequence is cut down to CDR3 DNA, 42 bases in frame from base 1. Trimming removed 5 bases from V and 6 bases from J, leaving 15 bases between the germline ends. The material sequenced was peripheral blood, taken 28 days after the second AZD1222 dose. This TCR came from an adult who received the AZD1222 COVID-19 vaccine. The rearrangement combines TRBV18 with TRBJ2-3; the best D guess is TRBD2, with 6 bases matching. The sequenced DNA is TGTGCCAGCTCAGAAAGGAGGGGAGCGGATACGCAGTATTTT. It encodes CASSERRGADTQYF.